Listed below are T cell receptor beta chains from one sample, sequenced in a study of shared clonotypes between healthy human individuals. Repertoires were generated with immunoSEQ multiplex PCR, while TCRdb's copy carries only in-frame clones and drops some. The sample contains fewer than 1 million clones, 90% to 97% of which appear only once. The sample comprised naive CD8+ T cells sorted from blood. All receptors derive from a man aged 30 to 39 in good health. The conserved cysteine and the conserved F or W are not part of the CDR3 here. The size field is filled for only some rows; it gives once, few, many or a size class.

clone_size,v_call,cdr3_length,cdr3_aa
.,TRBV6-4,10,ASSDWGAEQF
few,TRBV15,10,ATSRGEGEAF
.,TRBV4-2,14,ASSQDRYFSGNTIY
once,TRBV4-1,13,ASSRAGTGFYEQY
.,TRBV5-1,10,ASSPPGNTIY
.,TRBV27,11,ASMGQADQPQH
.,TRBV4-1,11,ASSPGQGYGYT
.,TRBV7-9,10,ASGGGPYEQY
.,TRBV5-4,14,ASSSTLGHSRETQY
.,TRBV5-6,14,ASSGPGLATTGELF
.,TRBV19,13,ASNSPSGPDTEAF
.,TRBV5-6,13,ASSLVLADTGELF
.,TRBV19,11,ASRDRADYEQY
.,TRBV6-1,13,ATKGEGLSYNEQF
once,TRBV2,12,ASTDNGATYEQY
.,TRBV9,15,ASSVGPEVGNTGELF
.,TRBV14,11,ASRNTGNTEAF
.,TRBV9,13,ASSARTSGDNEQF
.,TRBV5-6,13,ASSPLAIEQETQY
.,TRBV29-1,10,SVAEGTDTQY
.,TRBV7-2,13,ASSLQLDSNQPQH
.,TRBV28,14,ASSPAGGGAKNIQY
once,TRBV10-3,14,AISEVRGGDGNTIY
.,TRBV7-3,11,ASSSSGAGELF
.,TRBV10-2,12,ASSEPGGDNEQF
.,TRBV27,13,ASSAARTGTGELF
.,TRBV7-6,11,ASSRTGEAEQY
.,TRBV28,12,ASSRQGAPYEQY
.,TRBV5-3,10,ASAVDFETQY
.,TRBV4-3,13,ASSQGQPNTGELF
.,TRBV5-4,13,ASSPGTSGDNEQF
.,TRBV19,9,ASSMGSEAF
once,TRBV14,14,ASSRADSASYNEQF
.,TRBV2,13,ASFPESVLGDTQY
.,TRBV7-6,13,ASSLDLDSAYEQY
.,TRBV9,14,ASSVAEALSYNEQF
.,TRBV5-1,15,ASSLIGKGLESDTQY
.,TRBV25-1,14,ASSEFATSGFQEQF
.,TRBV11-3,14,ASILVRETRNSPLH
.,TRBV9,13,ASSASGTSSHEQY
.,TRBV5-4,16,ASSPTSKLSDLFDEQF
.,TRBV27,12,ASSSRGFTDTQY
once,TRBV9,12,ASRKEVGANVLT
.,TRBV10-3,13,AISVGTTNTGELF
.,TRBV5-1,13,ASSFSGTGYNEQF
.,TRBV7-9,16,ASSLDNVGLAGTDTQY
once,TRBV7-9,12,ASSSRDYVYEQY
.,TRBV2,13,ASSDTSGLTYEQY
.,TRBV4-1,14,ASSQEGLAGVNEQF
.,TRBV7-8,12,ASSPPGTSYEQY
.,TRBV7-9,12,ASSQSLRNEKLF
once,TRBV27,13,ASSLTVTGRPEAF
.,TRBV7-9,12,ASSLNMDPYEQY
.,TRBV11-2,12,ASSLALLGNEQY